The TCR beta chain described here comes from a study of T cells in narcolepsy. Study information: Patients with NT1 or NT2 and healthy control donors were enrolled.

Sequencing was performed with immunoSEQ multiplex PCR; in TCRdb, only in-frame clones are kept and a portion is missing. The top ten hold approximately 1.6% of the sample, which has tens of thousands of clones, about 85% seen once. Study-wide findings and caveats: Blood of same and different patients, but not healthy controls, reportedly held recurring autoreactive clonotypes. Autoreactive HCRT-specific and TRIB2-specific clonotypes were marked in same-patient CSF-versus-blood CD4+ comparisons.

The germline gives CDR1 MNHNS, CDR2 SASEGT. The V segment lost 4 bases and the J segment 4 bases; nucleotides outside the gene matches: 2. The CDR3 loop spans 14 amino acids. Remarks on this clone: The antigen remains unidentified.

The genes are TRBV6-1 and TRBJ1-5; 9 nucleotides match TRBD1. Sequences were obtained from CD45RA- memory CD4+ T cells from PBMCs. The clonotype comes from a human donor with narcolepsy. The DNA for the CDR3 is TGTGCCAGCAGTGCGGGACAGGGAAATCAGCCCCAGCATTTT. This gives the protein CASSAGQGNQPQHF.